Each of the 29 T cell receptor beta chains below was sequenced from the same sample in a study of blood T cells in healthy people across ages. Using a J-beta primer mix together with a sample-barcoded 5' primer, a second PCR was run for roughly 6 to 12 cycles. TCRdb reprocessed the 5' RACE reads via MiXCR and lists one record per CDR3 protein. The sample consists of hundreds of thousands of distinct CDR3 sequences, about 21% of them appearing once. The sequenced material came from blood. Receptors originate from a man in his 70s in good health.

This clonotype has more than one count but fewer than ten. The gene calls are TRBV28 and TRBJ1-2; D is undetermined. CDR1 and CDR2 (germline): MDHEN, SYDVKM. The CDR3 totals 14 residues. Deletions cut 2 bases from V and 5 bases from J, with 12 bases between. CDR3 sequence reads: CASSLEQTLYGYTF. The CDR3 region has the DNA TGTGCCAGCAGTTTAGAACAGACTCTTTATGGCTACACCTTC.

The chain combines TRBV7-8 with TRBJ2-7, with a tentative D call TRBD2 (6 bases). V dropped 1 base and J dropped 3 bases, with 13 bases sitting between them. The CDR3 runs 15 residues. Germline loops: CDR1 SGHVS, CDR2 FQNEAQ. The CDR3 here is CASSLGLADLYEQYF. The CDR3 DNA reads TGTGCCAGCAGCTTAGGATTAGCGGATCTCTACGAGCAGTACTTC.

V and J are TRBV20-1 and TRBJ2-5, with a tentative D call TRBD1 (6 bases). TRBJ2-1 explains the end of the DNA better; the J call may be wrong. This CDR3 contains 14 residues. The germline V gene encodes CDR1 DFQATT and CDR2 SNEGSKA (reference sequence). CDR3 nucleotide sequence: TGCAGTGCTAAGGTGGGGGCTATCTACAATGAGCAGTTCTTC. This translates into CSAKVGAIYNEQFF.

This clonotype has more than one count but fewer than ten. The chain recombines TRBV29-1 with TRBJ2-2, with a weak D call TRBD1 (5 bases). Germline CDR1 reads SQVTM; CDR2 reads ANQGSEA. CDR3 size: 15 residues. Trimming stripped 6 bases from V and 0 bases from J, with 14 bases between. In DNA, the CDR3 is TGCAGCGTACCCTTAGGGGCTGCGAACACCGGGGAGCTGTTTTTT. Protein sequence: CSVPLGAANTGELFF.

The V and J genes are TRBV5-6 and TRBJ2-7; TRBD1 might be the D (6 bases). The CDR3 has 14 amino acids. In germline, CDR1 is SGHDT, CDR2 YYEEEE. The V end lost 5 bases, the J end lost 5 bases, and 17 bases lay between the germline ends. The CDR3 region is CASRKRQAPNEQYF. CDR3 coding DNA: TGTGCCAGCAGAAAAAGACAGGCCCCCAACGAGCAGTACTTC.

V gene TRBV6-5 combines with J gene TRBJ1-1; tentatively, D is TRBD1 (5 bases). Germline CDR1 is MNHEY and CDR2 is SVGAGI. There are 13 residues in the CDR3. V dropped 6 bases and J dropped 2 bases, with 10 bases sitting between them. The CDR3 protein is CASRSQVNTEAFF. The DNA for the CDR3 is TGTGCCAGCAGATCACAGGTCAACACTGAAGCTTTCTTT.

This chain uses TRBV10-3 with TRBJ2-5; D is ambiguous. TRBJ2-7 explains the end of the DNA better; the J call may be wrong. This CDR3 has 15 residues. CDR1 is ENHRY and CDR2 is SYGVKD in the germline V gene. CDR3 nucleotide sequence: TGTGCCATCCCCACTGGGCAGTCCGCCTCCTACGAGCAGTACTTC. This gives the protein CAIPTGQSASYEQYF.

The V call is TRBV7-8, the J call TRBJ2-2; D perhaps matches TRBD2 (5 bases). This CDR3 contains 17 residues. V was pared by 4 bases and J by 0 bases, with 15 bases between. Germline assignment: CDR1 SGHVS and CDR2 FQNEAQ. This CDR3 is CASSSRGRGSNTGELFF. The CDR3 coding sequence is TGTGCCAGCAGCTCCCGCGGTCGGGGTTCGAACACCGGGGAGCTGTTTTTT.

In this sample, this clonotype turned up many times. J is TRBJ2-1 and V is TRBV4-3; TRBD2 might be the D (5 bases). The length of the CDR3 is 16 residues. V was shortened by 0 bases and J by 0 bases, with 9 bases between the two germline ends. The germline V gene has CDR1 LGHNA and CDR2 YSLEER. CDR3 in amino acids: CASSQDPGNSYNEQFF. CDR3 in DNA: TGCGCCAGCAGCCAAGATCCGGGGAACTCCTACAATGAGCAGTTCTTC.

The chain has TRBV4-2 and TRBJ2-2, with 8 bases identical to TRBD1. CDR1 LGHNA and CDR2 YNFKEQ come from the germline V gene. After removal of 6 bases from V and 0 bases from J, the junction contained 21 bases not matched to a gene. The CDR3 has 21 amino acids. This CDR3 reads CASSSFTPRDRRSSNTGELFF. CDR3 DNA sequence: TGTGCCAGCAGTTCCTTTACGCCGAGGGACAGGCGTTCATCGAACACCGGGGAGCTGTTTTTT.

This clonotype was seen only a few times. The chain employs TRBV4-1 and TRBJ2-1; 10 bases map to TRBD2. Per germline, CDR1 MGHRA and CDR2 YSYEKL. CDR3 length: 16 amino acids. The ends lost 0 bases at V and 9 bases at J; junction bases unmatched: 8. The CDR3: CASSQDSGRLVSEQFF. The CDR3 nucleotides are TGCGCCAGCAGCCAAGATAGCGGGAGGCTTGTCTCTGAGCAGTTCTTC.

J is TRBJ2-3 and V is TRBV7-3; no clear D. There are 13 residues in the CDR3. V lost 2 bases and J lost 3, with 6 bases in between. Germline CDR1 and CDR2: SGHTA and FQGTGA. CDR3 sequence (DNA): TGTGCCAGCAGCTTATGGGATACAGATACGCAGTATTTT. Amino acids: CASSLWDTDTQYF. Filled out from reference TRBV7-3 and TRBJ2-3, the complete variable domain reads GAGVSQTPSNKVTEKGKYVELRCDPISGHTALYWYRQSLGQGPEFLIYFQGTGAADDSGLPNDRFFAVRPEGSVSTLKIQRTERGDSAVYLCASSLWDTDTQYFGPGTRLTVL.

This chain's CDR3 is CASSLLMVAGNYEQYF. The CDR3 DNA follows: TGTGCCAGCAGTTTACTTATGGTAGCGGGCAACTACGAGCAGTACTTC. This chain uses TRBV12-3 or TRBV12-4 with TRBJ2-7, with 7 nucleotides matching TRBD2. V was clipped by 2 bases and J by 3 bases; unmatched bases: 10. The CDR3 runs 16 residues.

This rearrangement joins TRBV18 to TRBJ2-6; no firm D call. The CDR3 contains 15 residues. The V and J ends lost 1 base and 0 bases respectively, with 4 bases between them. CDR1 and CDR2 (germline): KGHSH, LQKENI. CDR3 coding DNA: TGTGCCAGCTCACCACGGTCCTCTGGGGCCAACGTCCTGACTTTC. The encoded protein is CASSPRSSGANVLTF.

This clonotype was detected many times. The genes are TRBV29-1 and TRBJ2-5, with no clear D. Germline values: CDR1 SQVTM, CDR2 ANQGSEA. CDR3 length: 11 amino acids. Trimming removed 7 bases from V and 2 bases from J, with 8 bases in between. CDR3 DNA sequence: TGCAGCGCCGGCCCACAAGAGACCCAGTACTTC. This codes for CSAGPQETQYF.

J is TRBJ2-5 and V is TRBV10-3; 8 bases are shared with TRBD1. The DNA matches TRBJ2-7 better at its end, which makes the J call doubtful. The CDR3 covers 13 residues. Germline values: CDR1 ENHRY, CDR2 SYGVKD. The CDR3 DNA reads TGTGCCATCAGCCGGGACAGGAACTACGAGCAGTACTTC. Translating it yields CAISRDRNYEQYF.

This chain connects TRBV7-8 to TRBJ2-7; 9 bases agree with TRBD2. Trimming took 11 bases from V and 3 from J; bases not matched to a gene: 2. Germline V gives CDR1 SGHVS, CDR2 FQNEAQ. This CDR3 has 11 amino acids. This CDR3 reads CARGGGYEQYF. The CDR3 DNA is TGTGCCCGCGGGGGGGGCTACGAGCAGTACTTC.

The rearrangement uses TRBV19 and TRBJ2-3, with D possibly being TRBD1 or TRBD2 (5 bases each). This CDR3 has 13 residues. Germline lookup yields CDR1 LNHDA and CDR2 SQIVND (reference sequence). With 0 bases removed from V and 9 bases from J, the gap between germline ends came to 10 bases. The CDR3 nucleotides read TGTGCCAGTAGTATAGAACGGGGCTCCACGCAGTATTTT. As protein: CASSIERGSTQYF.

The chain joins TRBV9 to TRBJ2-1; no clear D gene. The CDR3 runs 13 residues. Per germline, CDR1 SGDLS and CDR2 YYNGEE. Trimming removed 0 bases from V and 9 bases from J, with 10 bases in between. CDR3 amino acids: CASSVDFRSEQFF. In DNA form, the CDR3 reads TGTGCCAGCAGCGTAGATTTCCGCAGTGAGCAGTTCTTC.

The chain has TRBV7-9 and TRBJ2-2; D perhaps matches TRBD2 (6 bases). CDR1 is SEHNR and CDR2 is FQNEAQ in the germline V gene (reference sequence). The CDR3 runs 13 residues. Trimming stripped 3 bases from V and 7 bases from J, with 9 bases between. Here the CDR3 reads CASSFTSIGELFF. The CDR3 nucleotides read TGTGCCAGCAGCTTTACTAGCATCGGGGAGCTGTTTTTT. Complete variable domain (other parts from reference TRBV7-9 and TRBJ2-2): DTGVSQNPRHKITKRGQNVTFRCDPISEHNRLYWYRQTLGQGPEFLTYFQNEAQLEKSRLLSDRFSAERPKGSFSTLEIQRTEQGDSAMYLCASSFTSIGELFFGEGSRLTVL.

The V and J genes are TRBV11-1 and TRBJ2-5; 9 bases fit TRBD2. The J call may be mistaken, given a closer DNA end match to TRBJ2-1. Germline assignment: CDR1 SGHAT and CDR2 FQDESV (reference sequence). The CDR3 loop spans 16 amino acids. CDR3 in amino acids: CASSLVPSGDYREQFF. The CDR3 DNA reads TGTGCCAGCAGCTTAGTTCCTAGCGGGGACTACAGGGAGCAGTTCTTC.

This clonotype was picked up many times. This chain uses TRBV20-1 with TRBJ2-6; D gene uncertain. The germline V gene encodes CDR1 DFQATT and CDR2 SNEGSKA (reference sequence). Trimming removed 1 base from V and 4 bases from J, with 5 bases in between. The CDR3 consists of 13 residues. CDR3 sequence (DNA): TGCAGTGCTAGAGGGTTCGGGGCCAACGTCCTGACTTTC. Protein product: CSARGFGANVLTF.

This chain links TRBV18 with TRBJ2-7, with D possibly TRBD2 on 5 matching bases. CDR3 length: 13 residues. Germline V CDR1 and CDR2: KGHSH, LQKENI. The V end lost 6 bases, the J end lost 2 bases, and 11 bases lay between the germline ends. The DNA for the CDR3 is TGTGCCAGCTCCCCGGACTGGACCTACGAGCAGTACTTC. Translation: CASSPDWTYEQYF.

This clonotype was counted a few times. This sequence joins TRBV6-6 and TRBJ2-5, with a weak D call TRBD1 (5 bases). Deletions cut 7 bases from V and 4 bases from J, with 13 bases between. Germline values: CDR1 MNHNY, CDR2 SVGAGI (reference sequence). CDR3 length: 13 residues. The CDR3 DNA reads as TGTGCCAGCACCCCTCAGGGCCCAGAGACCCAGTACTTC. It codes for CASTPQGPETQYF.

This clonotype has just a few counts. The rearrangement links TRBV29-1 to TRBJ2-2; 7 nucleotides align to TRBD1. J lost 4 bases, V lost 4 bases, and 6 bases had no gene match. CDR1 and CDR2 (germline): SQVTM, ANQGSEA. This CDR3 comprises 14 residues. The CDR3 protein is CSVAGTVLTGELFF. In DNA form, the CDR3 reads TGCAGCGTTGCCGGGACAGTCCTCACCGGGGAGCTGTTTTTT.

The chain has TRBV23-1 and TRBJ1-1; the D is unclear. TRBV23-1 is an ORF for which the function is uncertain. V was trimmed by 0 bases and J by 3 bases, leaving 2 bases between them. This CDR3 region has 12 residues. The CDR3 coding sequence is TGCGCCAGCAGTCAATCCCACACTGAAGCTTTCTTT. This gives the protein CASSQSHTEAFF.

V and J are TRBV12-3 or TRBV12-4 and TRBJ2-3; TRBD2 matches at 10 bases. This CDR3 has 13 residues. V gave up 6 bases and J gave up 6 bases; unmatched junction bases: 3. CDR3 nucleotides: TGTGCCAGCAGCCAAGCGGGAGGGGATACGCAGTATTTT. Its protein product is CASSQAGGDTQYF.

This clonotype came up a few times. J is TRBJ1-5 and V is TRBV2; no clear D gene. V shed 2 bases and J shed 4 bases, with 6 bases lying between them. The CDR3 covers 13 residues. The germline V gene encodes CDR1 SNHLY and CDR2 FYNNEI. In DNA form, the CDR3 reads TGTGCCAGCAGTGAACTTCGAAATCAGCCCCAGCATTTT. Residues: CASSELRNQPQHF. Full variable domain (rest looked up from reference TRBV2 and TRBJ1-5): EPEVTQTPSHQVTQMGQEVILRCVPISNHLYFYWYRQILGQKVEFLVSFYNNEISEKSEIFDDQFSVERPDGSNFTLKIRSTKLEDSAMYFCASSELRNQPQHFGDGTRLSIL.

CDR3 DNA sequence: TGTGCCAGCAGTTATGCAGGGGCGGCCGGGGAGCTGTTTTTT. Amino acids: CASSYAGAAGELFF. The chain has TRBV12-3 or TRBV12-4 and TRBJ2-2, with D possibly matching TRBD1 (6 bases). CDR3 length equals 14 residues. The V end was cut by 4 bases, the J end by 6 bases, with 12 bases between.